This T cell receptor (beta chain) is from a study of Graves' ophthalmopathy and Graves' hyperthyroidism. Overall study results and limits: As the model predicted ophthalmopathy progression, it achieved a sensitivity of 55% to 71% and a specificity of around 76%. Thyroid clonotypes that were expanded above 0.001 frequency mostly also appeared in blood. Discrimination between ophthalmopathy and stable hyperthyroidism by a 13-signature model showed 87.88% sensitivity and roughly 81% specificity.

The CDR3 sequence is 15 residues long. Germline V gene lookup returns CDR1 SGHRS and CDR2 YFSETQ. Clinical symptoms and serum thyroxine were used for diagnosis; TRAb, thyroid ultrasound and orbital computed tomography were also relied on. From RNA, the CDR3 regions of TCR beta chains were amplified and sequenced. Following a first-round RT-PCR that used HTBI primers, a second-round multiplex PCR was carried out. TCRdb reprocessed the multiplex PCR reads via MiXCR and lists one record per CDR3 protein. The sample consists of approximately 1.2 million distinct CDR3 sequences, about two fifths of them appearing once. For this clonotype: Its antigen is not identified. At one boundary the junction diverges from the germline segment, which might be a read error.

This TCR was recovered from an adult man with Graves' hyperthyroidism. V usage is TRBV5-1 and J usage is TRBJ1-3; no definite D call. Sample: peripheral blood or thyroid tissue (not recorded which). The CDR3 sequence: CASRSEGMAGNTIYF. In DNA form, the CDR3 reads TGCGCCAGCAGGAGCGAGGGAATGGCTGGGAACACCATATATTTT.